The clone carrying this TCR beta chain was picked up a small number of times. The target antigen is unknown. The CDR3 totals 15 residues. Germline V gene data show CDR1 as SGHRS and CDR2 as YFSETQ. The V gene lost 2 bases and the J gene lost 3 bases, with 13 bases spanning the gap. This sample stems from a study of CD8+CD57+ T cells in acquired aplastic anemia. Study outcomes and limitations: Lower diversity was found in CD8+CD57+ cells than in total CD4+ and CD8+ pools in patients.

Genomic DNA was employed as the template in profiling TCR beta VDJ and CDR3. MiXCR was run by TCRdb on the reads, yielding one entry per CDR3 protein. The data contain about 21,000 distinct CDR3 sequences, about two fifths of them singletons. All sequencing subjects had displayed CD8+CD57+ cell expansion on flow cytometry. This receptor was obtained from a human donor with aplastic anemia. The V call is TRBV5-1, the J call TRBJ2-3, with a possible D match to TRBD2 (6 bases). Input material: CD8+CD57+ T cells sorted from PBMCs. Documented subset: bead-enriched CD8+CD57+ effector memory T cells from SAA patients. The CDR3: CASSFFQGGTDTQYF. For the CDR3, the DNA is TGCGCCAGCAGCTTCTTCCAGGGAGGAACAGATACGCAGTATTTT.